Listed below are T cell receptor beta chains from one sample, sequenced in a study of T cell repertoires in cytomegalovirus infection. What these receptors recognize is not known. TCRdb re-derived calls from the reads in MiXCR, one entry per CDR3 protein. The sample yields about half a million distinct CDR3 sequences, around 30% seen once. The sequencing used cultured PBMCs, collected from culture after CMV antigen stimulation. These receptors originate from a human donor in good health (CMV status not recorded). Some clones in this sample may be carry-over from other donors' samples. Both conserved end residues are part of each CDR3. D genes are given only for firm matches. Clone sizes are given selectively: once, few, many, or a class where the clone is expanded.

clone_size d_call j_call v_call cdr3_aa cdr3_nt
. . TRBJ2-5 TRBV6-6 CASRLEAYQETQYF TGTGCCAGCAGATTAGAGGCGTACCAAGAGACCCAGTACTTC
. . TRBJ2-7 TRBV5-4 CASSLTRGYSYEQYF TGTGCCAGCAGCTTGACCAGGGGATATTCCTACGAGCAGTACTTC
many . TRBJ1-4 TRBV7-2 CASSLAYNEKLFF TGTGCCAGCAGCTTAGCCTATAATGAAAAACTGTTTTTT
few . TRBJ2-3 TRBV6-2/TRBV6-3 CASRHRLWGTDTQYF TGTGCCAGCAGACACCGGTTATGGGGCACAGATACGCAGTATTTT
. . TRBJ2-7 TRBV3-1 CASSLLRDEQYF TGTGCCAGCAGCCTACTCCGAGACGAGCAGTACTTC
. . TRBJ1-2 TRBV9 CASSAFKGPPNYGYTF TGTGCCAGCAGCGCATTTAAAGGGCCTCCTAACTATGGCTACACCTTC
. TRBD1 TRBJ2-2 TRBV10-3 CAIGTRQGISDTGELFF TGTGCCATCGGGACAAGACAGGGGATAAGTGACACCGGGGAGCTGTTTTTT
. . TRBJ1-6 TRBV28 CASSFSTDSPLHF TGTGCCAGCAGTTTCTCTACGGATTCACCCCTCCACTTT
. . TRBJ1-1 TRBV6-2/TRBV6-3 CASSFNSGTLNTEAFF TGTGCCAGCAGTTTCAATTCAGGGACCCTGAACACTGAAGCTTTCTTT
. . TRBJ2-6 TRBV7-9 CASSPPVGSSGANVLTF TGTGCCAGCAGCCCGCCCGTTGGGAGCTCTGGGGCCAACGTCCTGACTTTC
. . TRBJ2-1 TRBV24-1 CATSDFSGSNNEQFF TGTGCCACCAGTGATTTCTCCGGGAGCAACAATGAGCAGTTCTTC